These 4 T cell receptor beta chains came from one sample sequenced in a study of blood T cell repertoires in COVID-19. TCRdb's table, derived via immunoSEQ multiplex PCR, lists solely in-frame clones and lacks some. The table lists 200,000 to 300,000 clones, 85% of them singletons. Input material: peripheral blood. These receptors came from a woman between 55 and 75 years old with active or convalescent COVID-19.

The chain is built from TRBV5-6 and TRBJ2-5; D is uncertain. The germline V gene has CDR1 SGHDT and CDR2 YYEEEE. The CDR3 extends over 12 amino acids. With 5 bases removed from V and 2 bases from J, the gap between germline ends came to 7 bases. For the CDR3, the DNA is TGTGCCAGCAGTTCGAGACAAGAGACCCAGTACTTC. Translation gives CASSSRQETQYF.

V usage is TRBV18 and J usage is TRBJ1-1; D remains ambiguous. CDR1 KGHSH and CDR2 LQKENI come from the germline V gene. The CDR3 extends over 13 amino acids. The V gene lost 3 bases and the J gene lost 0 bases, with 5 bases spanning the gap. CDR3 DNA: TGTGCCAGCTCACCCCCGGTGAACACTGAAGCTTTCTTT. This translates into CASSPPVNTEAFF.

V is TRBV11-1 and J is TRBJ1-1, with a tentative D call TRBD1 (5 bases). This CDR3 contains 13 residues. Trimming took 8 bases from V and 4 from J, leaving 14 bases between them. Germline V lookup: CDR1 SGHAT, CDR2 FQDESV (reference sequence). The CDR3: CASCVAGGTEAFF. DNA for the CDR3: TGTGCCAGCTGCGTCGCGGGGGGCACTGAAGCTTTCTTT.

This clone came up once. This sequence joins TRBV25-1 and TRBJ2-7; D is ambiguous. V was cut by 3 bases and J by 6 bases, with 3 bases left in between. The germline CDR1 and CDR2 sequences are MGHDK and SYGVNS. This CDR3 region has 10 residues. CDR3 DNA sequence: TGTGCCAGCAGTGAGAGCGAGCAGTACTTC. It translates to CASSESEQYF.